This T cell receptor (beta chain) was identified in a study of T cells after yellow fever vaccination. Turning to the study itself: Fractions low in cell number were prepared with SMART-Seq v4 Ultra Low Input.

Regarding the study as a whole: In post-booster samples, most primary-vaccination clones reappeared (under 98% CD4, 88% CD8). Peaking faster, on day 5 versus 15, the secondary response was nonetheless weaker.

TCRdb re-derived calls from the 5' RACE reads in MiXCR, one entry per CDR3 protein. The sample has a few hundred thousand distinct CDR3 sequences; over 4% are singletons. In its sample, this clonotype was seen a few times. Its antigen remains unknown. The CDR3 has 16 residues. Trimming cost V 0 bases and J 4 bases, with 15 bases left between them. From germline, CDR1 is DFQATT and CDR2 SNEGSKA (reference sequence). Here the sequenced sample was PBMCs, taken 5 days after the yellow fever booster vaccination. This chain links TRBV20-1 with TRBJ2-2, with unresolved D. The TCR was taken from a man aged 18 to 29 who received the YFV17D yellow fever vaccine. The CDR3 bases are TGCAGTGCTAGAGATCGGGCAGCCGGCCTCACCGGGGAGCTGTTTTTT. It yields the protein CSARDRAAGLTGELFF.